This T cell receptor beta chain is drawn from a study of blood T cell repertoires in COVID-19. Study at large: Collection of acute and convalescent COVID-19 samples took place in the United States, Italy and Spain.

The study drew participants aged about 18 to 90 years from some 23 US areas. Participant-reported clinical history was the basis for cohort assignment. Original methodology: Reference gene primer amplification gave nucleated cell count estimates. Measured with immunoSEQ multiplex PCR; TCRdb has only the in-frame clones, and not every one. That table gives V, J and clone size, and the DNA gave D and trimming. The sample records fewer than 300,000 clones, 80% to 95% being singletons. V lost 3 bases and J lost 5, with 13 bases in between. The CDR3 extends over 14 amino acids. Germline assignment: CDR1 MGHRA and CDR2 YSYEKL.

The source is a woman younger than 45 who had recovered from COVID-19. V and J are TRBV4-1 and TRBJ1-1; weak D call: TRBD1 (6 bases). Sequencing was done on a sample of PBMCs or T cells enriched from blood (not recorded which). CDR3 amino acids: CASSQFGGGTEAFF. The DNA for the CDR3 is TGCGCCAGCAGCCAGTTTGGGGGCGGGACTGAAGCTTTCTTT.